Presented here are 30 T cell receptor beta chains from one specimen sequenced in a study of Graves' ophthalmopathy and Graves' hyperthyroidism. Amplifying from RNA transcripts, the study obtained TCR beta CDR3 regions. Scientists carried out first-round RT-PCR using HTBI primers and then a second-round multiplex PCR. MiXCR was run by TCRdb on the multiplex PCR reads, yielding one entry per CDR3 protein. The data hold about 400,000 distinct CDR3 sequences, with approximately 20% observed a single time. Sequencing input: peripheral blood. All receptors derive from a woman under 30 with Graves' ophthalmopathy.

This clonotype was detected ten times or more. The genes are TRBV5-1 and TRBJ2-1; 10 bases match TRBD1. The trim removed 5 bases at V and 7 bases at J, leaving 6 bases unmatched. This CDR3 is built from 14 residues. CDR1 SGHRS and CDR2 YFSETQ come from the germline V gene. In nucleotides, the CDR3 is TGCGCCAGCAGACATGGACAGGGGGGGAATGAGCAGTTCTTC. This codes for CASRHGQGGNEQFF.

This clonotype appeared many times. V gene TRBV10-2 combines with J gene TRBJ1-1; the D is unclear. In germline, CDR1 is WSHSY, CDR2 SAAADI. There are 13 residues in the CDR3. V was clipped by 4 bases and J by 2 bases, with 8 bases between them. CDR3 nucleotide sequence: TGCGCCAGCAGTGTTAACAGCAACACTGAAGCTTTCTTT. It yields the protein CASSVNSNTEAFF.

In this sample, this clonotype turned up many times. The V and J genes are TRBV9 and TRBJ1-1; tentative D call: TRBD1 (6 bases). Per germline, CDR1 SGDLS and CDR2 YYNGEE. This CDR3 region has 14 residues. V lost 3 bases and J lost 6, with 15 bases in between. The CDR3, as DNA: TGTGCCAGCAGCGCGGGGGCCCGCGGCGCTGAAGCTTTCTTT. This encodes CASSAGARGAEAFF.

The chain recombines TRBV6-1 with TRBJ1-1; TRBD1 might be the D (5 bases). This CDR3 is 14 amino acids long. V lost 6 bases, J lost 8 bases, and 19 bases lay in between. Germline loops: CDR1 MNHNS, CDR2 SASEGT. This CDR3 reads CASSREGHSLEAFF. DNA for the CDR3: TGTGCCAGCAGCCGAGAGGGGCACTCCCTAGAAGCTTTCTTT.

This clonotype turned up a few times. The gene calls are TRBV11-2 and TRBJ2-7; 11 positions match TRBD2. The CDR3 sequence is 18 residues long. Germline loops: CDR1 SGHAT, CDR2 FQNNGV. Trimming cost V 5 bases and J 3 bases; bases outside gene matches: 15. CDR3 coding DNA: TGTGCCAGCAGCCGAGACCGGCTAGCGGGGGGTCTGGTCTACGAGCAGTACTTC. Its protein is CASSRDRLAGGLVYEQYF.

This clonotype occurred a few times. This CDR3 is CASSSKANYGYTF. CDR3 nucleotides: TGTGCCAGCAGTTCTAAAGCTAACTATGGCTACACCTTC. The chain recombines TRBV28 with TRBJ1-2; no reliable D call. V was pared by 4 bases and J by 0 bases, with 6 bases between. The CDR3 runs to 13 residues. Germline V gene data show CDR1 as MDHEN and CDR2 as SYDVKM.

This clonotype was found many times. This may come from a read error, since a much larger clone is one base off. No conserved phenylalanine or tryptophan is present at the end of the CDR3, so a read error is the likely explanation. The chain is built from TRBV6-2 or TRBV6-3 and TRBJ1-1; D call uncertain. In germline, CDR1 is MNHEY, CDR2 SVGEGT. The CDR3 spans 14 residues. Trimming removed 2 bases at V and 2 bases at J, with 9 bases between. The CDR3 DNA reads TGTGCCAGCAGTTACAAGTCTCCTAACACTGAAGCTTTCTCT. The encoded protein is CASSYKSPNTEAFS.

The chain joins TRBV12-5 to TRBJ2-7, with a possible D match to TRBD2 (5 bases). CDR3 length: 13 residues. V shed 1 base and J shed 4 bases, with 8 bases lying between them. The germline V gene has CDR1 LGHNT and CDR2 FRNRAP. The CDR3 coding sequence is TGTGCTAGTGGTTTGGGTGGGGAGTACGAGCAGTACTTC. Translated: CASGLGGEYEQYF.

Many counts were recorded for this clonotype. The chain recombines TRBV19 with TRBJ1-5; D uncertain. V gave up 6 bases and J gave up 3 bases, with 12 bases separating them. CDR3 length equals 14 residues. Germline V lookup: CDR1 LNHDA, CDR2 SQIVND (reference sequence). The CDR3 DNA is TGTGCCAGTAGCCCTGGACGCCTCAATCAGCCCCAGCATTTT. Translating gives CASSPGRLNQPQHF.

This clonotype has ten or more counts. The V and J genes are TRBV7-3 and TRBJ2-7, with 8 bases lining up with TRBD1. The CDR3 is made up of 14 amino acids. Trimming removed 2 bases from V and 2 bases from J; junction bases left unmatched: 2. Germline CDR1 is SGHTA and CDR2 is FQGTGA. The CDR3 spells CASSLGTGPYEQYF. In DNA form, the CDR3 reads TGTGCCAGCAGCTTAGGGACAGGACCCTACGAGCAGTACTTC.

This chain joins TRBV29-1 and TRBJ2-2; weak D call: TRBD2 (6 bases). Germline values: CDR1 SQVTM, CDR2 ANQGSEA. With 7 bases removed from V and 8 bases from J, the gap between germline ends came to 29 bases. The CDR3 loop spans 17 amino acids. This chain's CDR3 is CSDYSKQGRGTPGELFF. CDR3 DNA sequence: TGCAGCGACTACTCGAAACAAGGGCGGGGAACACCGGGGGAGCTGTTTTTT.

This clonotype was detected only a few times. This sequence joins TRBV4-2 and TRBJ2-7; 12 bases align to TRBD2. The CDR3 has 18 residues. The V gene's germline CDR1 is LGHNA and CDR2 YNFKEQ. The V gene end was trimmed by 0 bases and the J gene end by 0 bases; junction bases not matched to a gene: 6. Here the CDR3 reads CASSQDEGLAGSSYEQYF. CDR3 DNA sequence: TGTGCCAGCAGCCAAGATGAAGGACTAGCGGGGAGCTCCTACGAGCAGTACTTC.

This clonotype was detected ten times or more. The chain links TRBV6-5 to TRBJ1-5; possible D gene TRBD1, 6 bases. V was trimmed by 6 bases and J by 5 bases, leaving 17 bases between them. The CDR3 contains 15 residues. Per germline, CDR1 MNHEY and CDR2 SVGAGI. CDR3 bases: TGTGCCAGCAGACCCCCCCTACAGGGACATCAGCCCCAGCATTTT. It encodes CASRPPLQGHQPQHF.

This clonotype was seen ten or more times. This chain links TRBV20-1 with TRBJ1-1, with D maybe TRBD1 (6 bases). The germline gives CDR1 DFQATT, CDR2 SNEGSKA (reference sequence). V gave up 6 bases and J gave up 7 bases, with 12 bases separating them. There are 11 residues in the CDR3. The DNA for the CDR3 is TGCAGTGCCTATCCGACAGGTGAAGCTTTCTTT. Amino acids: CSAYPTGEAFF.

The chain carries TRBV30 and TRBJ2-5; TRBD2 matches 10 bases. Germline loops: CDR1 GTSNPN, CDR2 SVGIG (reference sequence). This CDR3 is 16 amino acids long. Germline trimming cut 4 bases from V and 5 bases from J; bases unmatched to any gene: 13. The CDR3 protein is CAWTPDGLAATETQYF. The CDR3 coding sequence is TGTGCCTGGACCCCTGACGGACTAGCGGCTACGGAGACCCAGTACTTC.

In this sample, this clonotype turned up many times. V is TRBV9 and J is TRBJ2-3; the D call may be TRBD1 or TRBD2 (6 bases each). The CDR3 consists of 16 residues. V was clipped by 4 bases and J by 0 bases, with 15 bases between them. Germline V gene lookup returns CDR1 SGDLS and CDR2 YYNGEE. The CDR3 DNA follows: TGTGCCAGCAGCTCAGGAAGGGGGGCTAGCACAGATACGCAGTATTTT. Its translation is CASSSGRGASTDTQYF. Together with reference TRBV9 and TRBJ2-3, the CDR3 gives the full variable domain: DSGVTQTPKHLITATGQRVTLRCSPRSGDLSVYWYQQSLDQGLQFLIQYYNGEERAKGNILERFSAQQFPDLHSELNLSSLELGDSALYFCASSSGRGASTDTQYFGPGTRLTVL.

This clonotype was counted ten times or more. This chain uses TRBV6-1 with TRBJ2-1; D gene ambiguous. The V end lost 3 bases, the J end lost 0 bases, and 9 bases lay between the germline ends. The CDR3 length is 15 residues. Per the germline V gene, CDR1 is MNHNS and CDR2 is SASEGT. CDR3 protein: CASSDQVSSYNEQFF. The CDR3 DNA reads TGTGCCAGCAGTGACCAGGTCAGCTCCTACAATGAGCAGTTCTTC.

In this sample, this clonotype turned up many times. The chain joins TRBV6-2 or TRBV6-3 to TRBJ2-5; either TRBD1 or TRBD2 may fit D (5 bases each). V lost 0 bases, J lost 1 base, and 24 bases lay in between. Per the germline V gene, CDR1 is MNHEY and CDR2 is SVGEGT. The CDR3 has 20 residues. The CDR3 region is CASSYSINFSSWGFQETQYF. The CDR3 DNA sequence: TGTGCCAGCAGTTACTCGATTAACTTCTCTTCATGGGGGTTCCAAGAGACCCAGTACTTC.

The sample holds many counts of this clonotype. The rearrangement joins TRBV6-2 or TRBV6-3 to TRBJ1-3, with a tentative D call TRBD1 (5 bases). CDR3 length: 15 residues. Per germline, CDR1 MNHEY and CDR2 SVGEGT. The V gene lost 4 bases and the J gene lost 4 bases, with 14 bases spanning the gap. In DNA, the CDR3 is TGTGCCAGCAGTTCACGGGACGGGTCCGGAAACACCATATATTTT. It translates to CASSSRDGSGNTIYF.

This clonotype was detected ten times or more. The rearrangement joins TRBV20-1 to TRBJ2-2; weak D call: TRBD1 (5 bases). The CDR3 has 15 amino acids. Germline V gene lookup returns CDR1 DFQATT and CDR2 SNEGSKA (reference sequence). V gave up 6 bases and J gave up 4 bases, with 18 bases separating them. CDR3 residues: CSARRPGRFTGELFF. In DNA, the CDR3 is TGCAGTGCCCGGCGGCCAGGGCGATTCACCGGGGAGCTGTTTTTT.

V and J are TRBV27 and TRBJ2-7; 7 nucleotides line up with TRBD2. The CDR3 contains 15 residues. CDR1 is MNHEY, CDR2 SMNVEV, per germline (reference sequence). V shed 9 bases and J 3 bases; nucleotides not matched to a gene: 14. The CDR3 nucleotides are TGTGCCAGTTCCTCTAGCGGATCAGGAGGCTACGAGCAGTACTTC. Translating gives CASSSSGSGGYEQYF.

The CDR3 here is CAWSVGISDTIYF. CDR3 sequence (DNA): TGTGCCTGGAGTGTAGGCATTTCGGACACCATATATTTT. The chain has TRBV30 and TRBJ1-3; D ambiguous. The V gene's germline CDR1 is GTSNPN and CDR2 SVGIG (reference sequence). The CDR3 is made up of 13 amino acids. The V and J ends lost 0 bases and 8 bases respectively, with 11 bases between them. The variable domain in full, completed from reference TRBV30 and TRBJ1-3, reads SQTIHQWPATLVQPVGSPLSLECTVEGTSNPNLYWYRQAAGRGLQLLFYSVGIGQISSEVPQNLSASRPQDRQFILSSKKLLLSDSGFYLCAWSVGISDTIYFGEGSWLTVV.

In its sample, this clonotype was seen many times. The rearrangement links TRBV20-1 to TRBJ2-7; a weak D match, TRBD2 (5 bases). Looked up from germline, CDR1 is DFQATT and CDR2 is SNEGSKA (reference sequence). The CDR3 runs to 14 residues. Trimming took off 4 bases at V and 3 bases at J, with 16 bases between the two ends. The CDR3 bases are TGCAGTGCTAAATCCGCTAGCCCCCACTACGAGCAGTACTTC. This sequence encodes CSAKSASPHYEQYF.

Ten or more counts support this clonotype. V usage is TRBV10-2 and J usage is TRBJ2-5; unclear D gene. The length of the CDR3 is 15 residues. The V gene lost 2 bases and the J gene lost 0 bases, with 10 bases spanning the gap. The germline gives CDR1 WSHSY, CDR2 SAAADI. The CDR3 DNA sequence: TGCGCCAGCAGTGAGGGCAGAGTTGACCAAGAGACCCAGTACTTC. It translates to CASSEGRVDQETQYF.

The table lists this clonotype with many counts. This chain uses TRBV10-3 with TRBJ1-2; D gene ambiguous. CDR3 length: 14 amino acids. The V gene lost 7 bases and the J gene lost 8 bases, with 20 bases spanning the gap. The germline V gene encodes CDR1 ENHRY and CDR2 SYGVKD. This CDR3 is CAINDGGGGEGYTF. The CDR3 nucleotides read TGTGCCATCAACGATGGAGGCGGAGGAGAGGGCTACACCTTC.

In this sample, this clonotype turned up many times. The genes are TRBV9 and TRBJ2-2, with D possibly TRBD2 on 6 matching bases. CDR3 length: 16 residues. Per the germline V gene, CDR1 is SGDLS and CDR2 is YYNGEE. V dropped 0 bases and J dropped 7 bases, with 16 bases sitting between them. Here the CDR3 DNA reads TGTGCCAGCAGCGTAGTAACTAGCCCCGATGTCGGGGAGCTGTTTTTT. Translating gives CASSVVTSPDVGELFF.

The sample holds many counts of this clonotype. The chain joins TRBV9 to TRBJ1-6, with TRBD1 identical over 11 bases. V shed 4 bases and J 9 bases; nucleotides not matched to a gene: 6. The CDR3 is made up of 15 amino acids. In germline, CDR1 is SGDLS, CDR2 YYNGEE. The CDR3 loop reads CASSPQDRGLSPLHF. The CDR3, as DNA: TGTGCCAGCAGCCCCCAGGACAGGGGGCTTTCACCCCTCCACTTT.

This clonotype was seen at least ten times. The chain links TRBV30 to TRBJ1-1, with a weak D call TRBD1 (6 bases). The CDR3 consists of 14 residues. The germline V gene encodes CDR1 GTSNPN and CDR2 SVGIG (reference sequence). Trimming pared 0 bases from V and 4 bases from J, leaving 12 bases between. The CDR3 sequence: CAWSVLTGSTEAFF. In DNA, the CDR3 is TGTGCCTGGAGTGTACTGACAGGTAGCACTGAAGCTTTCTTT.

This clonotype was observed many times. The chain joins TRBV9 to TRBJ1-1; D might be TRBD1 (5 bases). V shed 1 base and J shed 3 bases, with 19 bases lying between them. The germline gives CDR1 SGDLS, CDR2 YYNGEE. CDR3 length: 17 amino acids. CDR3 nucleotide sequence: TGTGCCAGCAGCGTAAGTACCCGGGGACTAAAGGACACTGAAGCTTTCTTT. It yields the protein CASSVSTRGLKDTEAFF. Variable domain in full (rest from reference TRBV9 and TRBJ1-1): DSGVTQTPKHLITATGQRVTLRCSPRSGDLSVYWYQQSLDQGLQFLIQYYNGEERAKGNILERFSAQQFPDLHSELNLSSLELGDSALYFCASSVSTRGLKDTEAFFGQGTRLTVV.

This clonotype was seen at least ten times. The chain couples TRBV12-3 or TRBV12-4 to TRBJ1-6, with no clear D. The length of the CDR3 is 17 residues. The V end was cut by 6 bases, the J end by 0 bases, with 15 bases between. CDR3 in DNA: TGTGCCAGCAGCCCCGGACGGCCGAGCTCCTATAATTCACCCCTCCACTTT. This sequence encodes CASSPGRPSSYNSPLHF.